The 29 T cell receptor beta chains below come from one sample, sequenced in a study of shared clonotypes between healthy human individuals. Only in-frame clones appear in the TCRdb table, and some are missing; sequencing was by immunoSEQ multiplex PCR. This sample yields hundreds of thousands of clones, of which 90% to 95% are seen a single time; around 0.11% belongs to the top ten. CD45RO-negative CD8 cells positively selected for CCR7 made up the naive population, which excluded terminally differentiated effector memory CD45RA+ cells. Sequencing was done on a sample of naive CD8+ T cells sorted from blood. The receptors derive from a woman in her thirties in good health.

In its sample, this clone was seen once. The same CDR3 arises from other DNA sequences in this sample as well. V gene TRBV9 combines with J gene TRBJ2-7, with 9 bases fitting TRBD2. V lost 0 bases to trimming and J lost 4 bases; unmatched junction nucleotides: 2. From germline, CDR1 is SGDLS and CDR2 YYNGEE. CDR3 length equals 14 residues. This CDR3 reads CASSVGGLAYEQYF. The CDR3 nucleotides are TGTGCCAGCAGCGTAGGGGGACTAGCTTACGAGCAGTACTTC.

This chain connects TRBV7-9 to TRBJ2-1; 8 bases match TRBD1. V dropped 3 bases and J dropped 8; count of bases not matched to a gene: 9. The CDR3 has 15 amino acids. Per germline, CDR1 SEHNR and CDR2 FQNEAQ (reference sequence). CDR3 in amino acids: CASSLAQGDLDEQFF. The CDR3 coding sequence is TGTGCCAGCAGCTTGGCACAGGGGGACCTTGATGAGCAGTTCTTC.

The V gene is TRBV7-8, the J gene TRBJ1-2; D gene uncertain. CDR1 SGHVS and CDR2 FQNEAQ come from the germline V gene. The length of the CDR3 is 13 residues. The V end lost 8 bases, the J end lost 3 bases, and 13 bases lay between the germline ends. CDR3 amino acids: CASADGLYYGYTF. The CDR3 DNA is TGTGCCAGCGCCGACGGCCTCTACTATGGCTACACCTTC.

V usage is TRBV11-1 and J usage is TRBJ1-2, with D possibly TRBD1 on 6 matching bases. CDR1 is SGHAT and CDR2 is FQDESV in the germline V gene (reference sequence). Trimming pared 6 bases from V and 8 bases from J, leaving 16 bases between. The CDR3 consists of 13 residues. The CDR3, as DNA: TGTGCCAGCAGAAACACAGGGTTGGAGGGCTACACCTTC. It translates to CASRNTGLEGYTF.

The chain is built from TRBV4-1 and TRBJ2-7; D gene ambiguous. The CDR3 is made up of 13 amino acids. Between the trimmed V and J ends, which lost 0 bases and 3 bases, there was a span of 6 bases. Germline assignment: CDR1 MGHRA and CDR2 YSYEKL. Here the CDR3 reads CASSQEKDYEQYF. CDR3 DNA sequence: TGCGCCAGCAGCCAAGAAAAGGACTACGAGCAGTACTTC.

The V gene is TRBV5-6, the J gene TRBJ1-2; no clear D. The germline V gene encodes CDR1 SGHDT and CDR2 YYEEEE. The V end lost 2 bases, the J end lost 2 bases, and 10 bases lay between the germline ends. This CDR3 is built from 14 residues. CDR3 nucleotides: TGTGCCAGCAGCTTTGCTGGACTAAACTATGGCTACACCTTC. Translating it yields CASSFAGLNYGYTF.

J is TRBJ1-4 and V is TRBV28; the match to TRBD1 covers 12 bases. Germline V CDR1 and CDR2: MDHEN, SYDVKM. The CDR3 has 16 residues. V lost 3 bases and J lost 7; bases outside the gene matches: 6. The CDR3 DNA sequence: TGTGCCAGCAGTTTGACGGGACAGGGGGCGGCTGAAAAACTGTTTTTT. This sequence encodes CASSLTGQGAAEKLFF.

V gene TRBV7-3 combines with J gene TRBJ2-1, with TRBD2 matching over 7 bases. The CDR3 covers 15 residues. Per germline, CDR1 SGHTA and CDR2 FQGTGA. V lost 4 bases to trimming and J lost 4 bases; unmatched junction nucleotides: 7. CDR3 amino acids: CASSYRASGYNEQFF. DNA of the CDR3: TGTGCCAGCAGCTATAGGGCTAGCGGTTACAATGAGCAGTTCTTC.

The chain couples TRBV5-1 to TRBJ2-5; D is unresolved. V was pared by 0 bases and J by 6 bases, with 6 bases between. CDR1 and CDR2 from the germline V gene are SGHRS and YFSETQ. The CDR3 totals 12 residues. The CDR3 bases are TGCGCCAGCAGCTTGGCCTTGAAGACCCAGTACTTC. This sequence encodes CASSLALKTQYF.

V usage is TRBV5-1 and J usage is TRBJ2-1; D is unclear. With 0 bases removed from V and 9 bases from J, the gap between germline ends came to 10 bases. This CDR3 region has 13 residues. The germline V gene has CDR1 SGHRS and CDR2 YFSETQ. The CDR3 DNA is TGCGCCAGCAGCTTGGGTGGGTCGGGTGAGCAGTTCTTC. This gives the protein CASSLGGSGEQFF.

V usage is TRBV28 and J usage is TRBJ2-7, with a weak D call TRBD1 (6 bases). Trimming took 4 bases from V and 5 from J, leaving 15 bases between them. The CDR3 length is 14 residues. Germline V lookup: CDR1 MDHEN, CDR2 SYDVKM. As DNA, the CDR3 is TGTGCCAGCAGTTACAGGGTTGGAGGCGACGAGCAGTACTTC. Protein: CASSYRVGGDEQYF.

The genes are TRBV6-1 and TRBJ2-7; 8 nucleotides align to TRBD2. The CDR3 contains 18 residues. Germline V gene lookup returns CDR1 MNHNS and CDR2 SASEGT. The V segment lost 0 bases and the J segment 0 bases; nucleotides outside the gene matches: 10. In nucleotides, the CDR3 is TGTGCCAGCAGTGAAGCCCAGCGCCCCGGGAGGGTCTCCTACGAGCAGTACTTC. Protein product: CASSEAQRPGRVSYEQYF.

The V gene is TRBV11-2, the J gene TRBJ1-1; D might be TRBD1 (5 bases). V was pared by 0 bases and J by 1 base, with 9 bases between. The CDR3 consists of 15 residues. The germline gives CDR1 SGHAT, CDR2 FQNNGV. CDR3 sequence reads: CASSLDPGTNTEAFF. For the CDR3, the DNA is TGTGCCAGCAGCTTAGATCCGGGGACGAACACTGAAGCTTTCTTT.

The chain uses TRBV25-1 and TRBJ2-2; D call uncertain. The CDR3 totals 12 residues. Germline V CDR1 and CDR2: MGHDK, SYGVNS. Trimming removed 7 bases at V and 0 bases at J, with 3 bases between. This CDR3 reads CASTPNTGELFF. For the CDR3, the DNA is TGTGCCAGCACCCCGAACACCGGGGAGCTGTTTTTT. The full variable domain, in which reference TRBV25-1 and TRBJ2-2 provide the parts outside the CDR3, is EADIYQTPRYLVIGTGKKITLECSQTMGHDKMYWYQQDPGMELHLIHYSYGVNSTEKGDLSSESTVSRIRTEHFPLTLESARPSHTSQYLCASTPNTGELFFGEGSRLTVL.

J is TRBJ1-1 and V is TRBV16; D remains unclear. CDR3 length: 14 amino acids. V lost 0 bases, J lost 2 bases, and 7 bases lay in between. CDR1 is KGHSY and CDR2 is FQNENV in the germline V gene. The CDR3 DNA reads as TGTGCCAGCAGCCAATCGACGAGCAACACTGAAGCTTTCTTT. It yields the protein CASSQSTSNTEAFF.

The chain couples TRBV28 to TRBJ2-5, with D possibly called TRBD1 or TRBD2 (5 bases each). Germline V gene lookup returns CDR1 MDHEN and CDR2 SYDVKM. The CDR3 totals 15 residues. The V end lost 4 bases, the J end lost 4 bases, and 16 bases lay between the germline ends. The CDR3 nucleotides are TGTGCCAGCAGTTATAGTGAGGGGTCAGGAGAGACCCAGTACTTC. It encodes CASSYSEGSGETQYF.

This clone was observed once. This chain connects TRBV4-1 to TRBJ2-3; D not resolved. CDR3 length equals 12 residues. V was clipped by 2 bases and J by 6 bases, with 6 bases between them. From germline, CDR1 is MGHRA and CDR2 YSYEKL. The CDR3 nucleotides are TGCGCCAGCAGCCAAACCATGGATACGCAGTATTTT. Its translation: CASSQTMDTQYF.

The chain is built from TRBV19 and TRBJ2-5; 8 bases line up with TRBD1. Judging by the DNA end, TRBJ2-7 fits better; the J call may be wrong. CDR3 length equals 13 residues. The germline CDR1 and CDR2 sequences are LNHDA and SQIVND (reference sequence). As DNA, the CDR3 is TGTGCCACTGAAGACAGGGGATCCTACGAGCAGTACTTC. It specifies CATEDRGSYEQYF.

This chain uses TRBV27 with TRBJ1-1; D not resolved. Germline lookup yields CDR1 MNHEY and CDR2 SMNVEV (reference sequence). The CDR3 is 14 residues long. V lost 5 bases to trimming and J lost 7 bases, with 17 bases between them. The CDR3 spells CASSPTSSIHEAFF. The CDR3 nucleotides read TGTGCCAGCAGTCCCACCTCGTCAATACATGAAGCTTTCTTT.

The chain has TRBV2 and TRBJ1-1; D gene unclear. V lost 4 bases and J 1 base, leaving 7 bases between the germline ends. The CDR3 length is 13 residues. Germline CDR1 is SNHLY and CDR2 is FYNNEI. The DNA for the CDR3 is TGTGCCAGCAGTGGGAATGGGAACACTGAAGCTTTCTTT. Translating it yields CASSGNGNTEAFF.

This chain uses TRBV30 with TRBJ1-2; no firm D call. The CDR3 is 17 amino acids. V was trimmed by 2 bases and J by 8 bases, leaving 27 bases between them. CDR1 and CDR2 (germline): GTSNPN, SVGIG (reference sequence). In DNA, the CDR3 is TGTGCCTGGAGTTTTTCTTTTGCGGGAGTTGGGCGCTTGGGCTACACCTTC. Amino acid sequence: CAWSFSFAGVGRLGYTF.

CDR3 amino acids: CASSLSWDRAYEQYF. The DNA for the CDR3 is TGTGCCAGCAGTTTAAGCTGGGACAGGGCCTACGAGCAGTACTTC. The chain is built from TRBV28 and TRBJ2-7, with TRBD1 matching over 9 bases. V was pared by 2 bases and J by 2 bases, with 4 bases of the junction left unmatched. Germline CDR1 MDHEN, CDR2 SYDVKM. The CDR3 sequence is 15 residues long.

This clone was found once. The genes are TRBV7-9 and TRBJ2-7; the D is unclear. V was trimmed by 1 base and J by 3 bases, leaving 7 bases between them. The germline gives CDR1 SEHNR, CDR2 FQNEAQ (reference sequence). The CDR3 covers 13 residues. The CDR3 DNA reads as TGTGCCAGCAGCTTAGTTGCCTTCTACGAGCAGTACTTC. It encodes CASSLVAFYEQYF.

V gene TRBV7-2 combines with J gene TRBJ2-3, with 7 bases lining up with TRBD2. V was pared by 2 bases and J by 1 base, with 6 bases of the junction left unmatched. Per the germline V gene, CDR1 is SGHTA and CDR2 is FQGNSA. The CDR3 runs 16 residues. CDR3 region: CASSLLLAGGTDTQYF. The CDR3 nucleotides are TGTGCCAGCAGCTTACTTCTGGCGGGAGGCACAGATACGCAGTATTTT.

The chain links TRBV7-8 to TRBJ2-7, with D uncertain. CDR1 and CDR2 (germline): SGHVS, FQNEAQ. The CDR3 has 13 amino acids. The V gene lost 6 bases and the J gene lost 0 bases, with 9 bases spanning the gap. The CDR3 spells CASSLGNSYEQYF. The CDR3 DNA reads TGTGCCAGCAGTCTGGGCAACTCCTACGAGCAGTACTTC. Filled out from reference TRBV7-8 and TRBJ2-7, the complete variable domain reads GAGVSQSPRYKVAKRGQDVALRCDPISGHVSLFWYQQALGQGPEFLTYFQNEAQLDKSGLPSDRFFAERPEGSVSTLKIQRTQQEDSAVYLCASSLGNSYEQYFGPGTRLTVT.

The chain couples TRBV28 to TRBJ2-3; D ambiguous. This CDR3 spans 12 amino acids. Trimming removed 3 bases at V and 8 bases at J, with 9 bases between. Germline V CDR1 and CDR2: MDHEN, SYDVKM. CDR3 in amino acids: CASSFSPSTQYF. CDR3 in DNA: TGTGCCAGCAGTTTTTCTCCGAGTACGCAGTATTTT. Variable domain in full (rest from reference TRBV28 and TRBJ2-3): DVKVTQSSRYLVKRTGEKVFLECVQDMDHENMFWYRQDPGLGLRLIYFSYDVKMKEKGDIPEGYSVSREKKERFSLILESASTNQTSMYLCASSFSPSTQYFGPGTRLTVL.

The CDR3 loop is CASSQVGLGGEQYF. The DNA for the CDR3 is TGCGCCAGCAGCCAAGTGGGCCTAGGGGGAGAGCAGTACTTC. The J gene is TRBJ2-5, the V gene TRBV4-1, with D possibly matching TRBD1 (6 bases). Looked up from germline, CDR1 is MGHRA and CDR2 is YSYEKL. CDR3 size: 14 residues. Trimming left V 1 base short and J 11 bases short, with 17 bases between.

This chain connects TRBV7-9 to TRBJ2-3; TRBD2 aligns across 11 bases. This CDR3 region has 15 residues. V shed 2 bases, J shed 6 bases, and the junction held 4 bases outside the gene matches. CDR1 and CDR2 (germline): SEHNR, FQNEAQ (reference sequence). This CDR3 is CASSLLAGGLDTQYF. CDR3 bases: TGTGCCAGCAGCTTACTAGCGGGAGGTTTGGATACGCAGTATTTT.

This rearrangement joins TRBV28 to TRBJ2-7; D gene ambiguous. This CDR3 spans 17 amino acids. V gave up 5 bases and J gave up 7 bases, with 27 bases separating them. Germline CDR1 and CDR2: MDHEN and SYDVKM. CDR3 coding DNA: TGTGCCAGCAGTGTTATACTTTCAACAGAGGCCCGTGGTGAGCAGTACTTC. Protein product: CASSVILSTEARGEQYF. Full variable domain (rest looked up from reference TRBV28 and TRBJ2-7): DVKVTQSSRYLVKRTGEKVFLECVQDMDHENMFWYRQDPGLGLRLIYFSYDVKMKEKGDIPEGYSVSREKKERFSLILESASTNQTSMYLCASSVILSTEARGEQYFGPGTRLTVT.